The 2 T cell receptor beta chains listed next were all sequenced from one sample in a study of shared T cell receptors in the human thymus (dated by TCRdb to the early 2020s). Library method: the immunoSEQ multiplex PCR assay. TCRdb mirrors the immuneACCESS table, restricted to in-frame sequences. Some clones are absent from its copies; in checked studies, under half trace to an unresolved V gene, and the reason for the others is unknown. This sample gives hundreds of thousands of clones in total; roughly 90% of them show up just once. Together, the top ten hold around 0.0099% of the sample. These data also featured in a second study, about human thymus T cells.

Sample: thymocytes. The receptor set was obtained from a boy less than two years old with a congenital heart defect. Donor details come from another sample of the same person, matched by shared clones.

The chain has TRBV6-5 and TRBJ2-7; 9 nucleotides match TRBD1. V shed 8 bases and J 6 bases; nucleotides not matched to a gene: 14. The CDR3 sequence is 15 residues long. The germline V gene has CDR1 MNHEY and CDR2 SVGAGI. The CDR3 coding sequence is TGTGCCAGCGGGCCCCCGGGACAGGGAATGTTCGAGCAGTACTTC. Translating it yields CASGPPGQGMFEQYF.

This sequence joins TRBV7-2 and TRBJ1-2; D uncertain. Germline assignment: CDR1 SGHTA and CDR2 FQGNSA. The CDR3 covers 17 residues. V lost 7 bases, J lost 2 bases, and 23 bases lay in between. CDR3 bases: TGTGCCAGCACCCTAGCGCGGGGAACAGTAACAAACTATGGCTACACCTTC. Translation: CASTLARGTVTNYGYTF.